This is a list of T cell receptor beta chains from one sample in a study of cytomegalovirus exposure and HLA in healthy donors. Produced via immunoSEQ multiplex PCR; TCRdb's table is partial and in-frame only. This sample carries some 190,000 clones, about three quarters of them seen once, and the ten largest clones take around 1.5%. Sequenced: PBMCs. Receptors originate from a man between 18 and 29 years old in good health and CMV-seronegative. The conserved cysteine and the conserved F or W are not part of the CDR3 here.

V | CDR3
TRBV5-4 | ASSFRLAGGPDTQY
TRBV11-2 | ASSLARHARERTEAF
TRBV28 | ASSYQGGNTEAF
TRBV14 | ASSQPPGQGAKDTQY
TRBV7-9 | ASSFEVETQY
TRBV5-1 | ASSLADTQY
TRBV6-1 | ASTRDLQETQY
TRBV6-1 | ASIMTGGAEKLF
TRBV4-1 | ASSQTGNGANVLT
TRBV7-8 | ASSSRGEQY
TRBV29-1 | SVNPRLVDTQY
TRBV28 | ASSLSGQFSGANVLT
TRBV6-1 | ASSPLGRENTEAF
TRBV7-2 | ASSLVGGGSSEAF
TRBV27 | ASSFVAGAADTQY
TRBV28 | ASSPDMAEQY
TRBV7-9 | ASSLEGAPSYEQY
TRBV7-2 | ASSRRLAGGPVAYNEQF
TRBV19 | ASSVDSRSRYEQY
TRBV5-6 | ASSAIDSPPYNEQF
TRBV30 | AWRRYQQGTSGLSSYEQY
TRBV28 | ASSSRQGAREQY
TRBV2 | ASRDRVLSYEQY
TRBV5-3 | ARSLIPGSPNYGYT
TRBV19 | ASSMKLGALNTEAF
TRBV28 | ASSPPQGRIGGYT
TRBV27 | ASSLAPSGETQY
TRBV7-9 | ASTDSVEAF
TRBV5-6 | ASSSYRGPDTQY
TRBV6-5 | ASSARGTTEAF
TRBV28 | ASSYRTGGTDTQY
TRBV28 | ASSLPGGITEAF
TRBV30 | AWSRRLAGASYNEQF
TRBV5-1 | ASSLEGGSNQPQH
TRBV27 | ASKRGTDEKLF
TRBV19 | ASSGTGGGYGYT
TRBV5-1 | ASSLDPVSGANVLT